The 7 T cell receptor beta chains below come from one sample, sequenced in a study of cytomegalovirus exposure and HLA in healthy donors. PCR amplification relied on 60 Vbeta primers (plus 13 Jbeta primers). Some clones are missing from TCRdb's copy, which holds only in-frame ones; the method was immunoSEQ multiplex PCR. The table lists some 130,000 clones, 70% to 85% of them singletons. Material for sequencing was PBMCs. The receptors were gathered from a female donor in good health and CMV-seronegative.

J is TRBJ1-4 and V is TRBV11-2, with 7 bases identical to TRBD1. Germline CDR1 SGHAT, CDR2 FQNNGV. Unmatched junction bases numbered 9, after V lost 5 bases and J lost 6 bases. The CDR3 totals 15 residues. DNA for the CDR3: TGTGCCAGCAGCCCCGCCACAGGGGCATATGAAAAACTGTTTTTT. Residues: CASSPATGAYEKLFF.

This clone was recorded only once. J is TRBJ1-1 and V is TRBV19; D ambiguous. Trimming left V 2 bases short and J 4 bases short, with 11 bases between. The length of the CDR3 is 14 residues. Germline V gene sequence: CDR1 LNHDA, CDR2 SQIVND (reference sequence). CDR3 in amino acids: CASSINVGVTEAFF. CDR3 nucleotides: TGTGCCAGTAGTATAAATGTGGGCGTCACTGAAGCTTTCTTT.

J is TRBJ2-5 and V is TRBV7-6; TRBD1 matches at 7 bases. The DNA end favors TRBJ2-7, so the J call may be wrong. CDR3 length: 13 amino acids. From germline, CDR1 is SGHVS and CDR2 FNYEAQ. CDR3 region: CASSRSGGYEQYF. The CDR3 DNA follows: TGTGCCAGCAGCCGGTCAGGGGGCTACGAGCAGTACTTC.

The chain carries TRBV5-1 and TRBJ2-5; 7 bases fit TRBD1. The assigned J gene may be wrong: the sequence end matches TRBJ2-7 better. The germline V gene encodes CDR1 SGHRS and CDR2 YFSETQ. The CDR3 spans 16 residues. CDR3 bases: TGCGCCAGCAGCCCCCGGTCTGGGACAGATACCTACGAGCAGTACTTC. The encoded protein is CASSPRSGTDTYEQYF.

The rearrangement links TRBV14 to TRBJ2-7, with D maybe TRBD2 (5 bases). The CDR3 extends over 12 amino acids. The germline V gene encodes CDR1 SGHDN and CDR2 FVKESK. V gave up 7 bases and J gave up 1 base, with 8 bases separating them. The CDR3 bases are TGTGCCAGCAACCGGGGTTCCTACGAGCAGTACTTC. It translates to CASNRGSYEQYF.

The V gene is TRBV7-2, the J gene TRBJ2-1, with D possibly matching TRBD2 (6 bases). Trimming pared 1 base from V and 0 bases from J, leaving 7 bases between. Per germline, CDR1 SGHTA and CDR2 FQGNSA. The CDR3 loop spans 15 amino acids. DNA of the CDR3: TGTGCCAGCAGCTTAGGGGGGGTCTCCTACAATGAGCAGTTCTTC. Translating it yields CASSLGGVSYNEQFF.

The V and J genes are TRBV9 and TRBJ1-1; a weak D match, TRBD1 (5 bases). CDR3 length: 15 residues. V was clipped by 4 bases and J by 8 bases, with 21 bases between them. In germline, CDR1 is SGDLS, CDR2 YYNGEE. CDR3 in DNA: TGTGCCAGCAGCCCGAAGCGGGGCCCTCTATCAGAAGCTTTCTTT. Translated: CASSPKRGPLSEAFF.